The rows below give T cell receptor beta chains drawn from one sample of a study of beta chain features in type 1 diabetes. Measured with immunoSEQ multiplex PCR; TCRdb has only the in-frame clones, and not every one. The table has 310,000 or so clones, approximately 10% seen once. The sample was naive CD4+ T cells from blood. Receptor source: a woman under 40 in good health. CDR3s include the opening cysteine and the closing phenylalanine or tryptophan. The order of the fields is D gene, J gene, clone size, V gene, CDR3 protein, CDR3 DNA. D genes are given only for firm matches. Only some rows state a clone size, as once, few, many or a class for expanded clones.

>TRBD2|TRBJ2-1|NA|TRBV29-1
CSLRTSGAYNEQFF
TGCAGTCTCCGAACTAGCGGAGCCTACAATGAGCAGTTCTTC
>TRBD1|TRBJ2-5|few|TRBV4-3
CASSQDRGLKGETQYF
TGCGCCAGCAGCCAAGACAGGGGGCTAAAAGGAGAGACCCAGTACTTC
>TRBD1|TRBJ1-5|NA|TRBV18
CASSPDRVSQPQHF
TGTGCCAGCTCACCCGACAGGGTAAGTCAGCCCCAGCATTTT
>NA|TRBJ2-2|few|TRBV29-1
CSVGSLRGQSNTGELFF
TGCAGCGTTGGGTCCCTTAGAGGACAGTCGAACACCGGGGAGCTGTTTTTT
>NA|TRBJ1-2|NA|TRBV6-5
CASSRDFGNGYTF
TGTGCCAGCAGTAGGGACTTTGGAAATGGCTACACCTTC
>NA|TRBJ2-3|NA|TRBV7-2
CASSLRGTTTDTQYF
TGTGCCAGCAGCTTAAGGGGGACCACCACAGATACGCAGTATTTT
>NA|TRBJ1-1|NA|TRBV20-1
CSGKRDTEAFF
TGCAGTGGAAAGAGGGACACTGAAGCTTTCTTT
>NA|TRBJ1-5|NA|TRBV18
CASSSTGDSNQPQHF
TGTGCCAGCTCGTCCACAGGAGATAGCAATCAGCCCCAGCATTTT
>TRBD2|TRBJ2-7|NA|TRBV5-1
CASSLGLAGVYEQYF
TGCGCCAGCAGCTTGGGACTAGCGGGAGTCTACGAGCAGTACTTC
>NA|TRBJ1-2|NA|TRBV27
CASRVYKAGDYGYTF
TGTGCCAGCAGAGTTTATAAGGCAGGGGACTATGGCTACACCTTC
>NA|TRBJ1-1|NA|TRBV7-8
CASSLVGEIRAEAFF
TGTGCCAGCAGCTTAGTCGGGGAGATAAGGGCTGAAGCTTTCTTT
>TRBD1|TRBJ1-2|NA|TRBV11-1
CASSRQGTDGYTF
TGTGCCAGCAGCAGACAGGGTACCGATGGCTACACCTTC
>NA|TRBJ1-5|few|TRBV4-3
CASSQGWPNQPQHF
TGCGCCAGCAGCCAAGGGTGGCCCAATCAGCCCCAGCATTTT
>TRBD1|TRBJ1-5|few|TRBV19
CASSPGTGGFQPQHF
TGTGCCAGTAGCCCGGGTACAGGGGGCTTTCAGCCCCAGCATTTT
>TRBD1|TRBJ2-6|NA|TRBV2
CASRETGTGGAYGANVLTF
TGTGCCAGCAGAGAGACCGGGACAGGGGGCGCATACGGGGCCAACGTCCTGACTTTC
>TRBD2|TRBJ2-1|few|TRBV11-2
CASSVLAGGPDEQFF
TGTGCCAGCAGCGTACTAGCGGGAGGGCCCGATGAGCAGTTCTTC
>NA|TRBJ1-1|NA|TRBV28
CASRGNRAVGTEAFF
TGTGCCAGCAGAGGGAACAGGGCGGTAGGGACTGAAGCTTTCTTT
>NA|TRBJ1-3|few|TRBV5-4
CASSLSGTGNTIYF
TGTGCCAGCAGCTTGTCAGGGACTGGAAACACCATATATTTT
>NA|TRBJ2-7|NA|TRBV7-3
CASSPGEGYEQYF
TGTGCCAGCAGCCCCGGGGAAGGCTACGAGCAGTACTTC
>TRBD2|TRBJ2-1|few|TRBV15
CATSRGGGPYNEQFF
TGTGCCACCAGCAGAGGGGGGGGACCTTACAATGAGCAGTTCTTC
>TRBD1|TRBJ2-1|NA|TRBV5-4
CASSPTGVTYNEQFF
TGTGCCAGCAGCCCGACAGGGGTGACCTACAATGAGCAGTTCTTC
>NA|TRBJ2-1|NA|TRBV7-3
CASSLRVAAQGLNEQFF
TGTGCCAGCAGCTTAAGGGTGGCGGCCCAGGGTTTGAATGAGCAGTTCTTC
>NA|TRBJ2-7|few|TRBV7-8
CASSLGGSGYEQYF
TGTGCCAGCAGCTTAGGCGGGTCCGGCTACGAGCAGTACTTC
>TRBD1|TRBJ1-2|few|TRBV29-1
CSASRTGNQGYTF
TGCAGCGCTTCCCGGACAGGGAATCAGGGCTACACCTTC
>TRBD2|TRBJ2-3|NA|TRBV7-9
CASRLLAVTDTQYF
TGTGCCAGCAGGCTACTAGCGGTCACAGATACGCAGTATTTT
>NA|TRBJ2-3|NA|TRBV9
CASSPAGTYTDTQYF
TGTGCCAGCAGCCCAGCCGGGACATACACAGATACGCAGTATTTT
>TRBD2|TRBJ2-2|few|TRBV7-6
CASSLLASGESLPTGELFF
TGTGCCAGCAGCTTATTAGCTAGCGGGGAGTCCCTACCCACCGGGGAGCTGTTTTTT
>TRBD2|TRBJ2-3|NA|TRBV18
CASSPTTSGSTDTQYF
TGTGCCAGCTCACCAACTACTAGCGGTAGCACAGATACGCAGTATTTT
>NA|TRBJ1-2|few|TRBV5-1
CASSLGATYGYTF
TGCGCCAGCAGCCTAGGGGCAACCTATGGCTACACCTTC
>NA|TRBJ2-7|NA|TRBV7-9
CASSLVGGYEQYF
TGTGCCAGCAGCTTAGTTGGGGGGTACGAGCAGTACTTC